The clone carrying this T cell receptor beta chain was detected ten times or more. The time point here: newly diagnosed GD, antithyroid drugs for less than 3 months. The TCR library was prepared using RNA isolated from PBMCs. These data are taken from a study of regulatory T cells in long-lasting Graves disease. Relying on iRepertoire HTBI primers and Arm-PCR of CDR3 regions, the team built TCR beta libraries. TCRdb reanalysed the multiplex PCR reads using MiXCR and keeps one entry per CDR3 protein. The sample has a few hundred thousand distinct CDR3 sequences; more than 15% are singletons. The CDR3 covers 15 residues. Trimming took off 3 bases at V and 6 bases at J, with 18 bases between the two ends. These data also formed part of another study, on T cells in Graves' hyperthyroidism and ophthalmopathy.

The sequencing used peripheral blood mononuclear cells (PBMCs), collected at new diagnosis, from a patient treated with antithyroid drugs. The clonotype was recovered from a woman under 40 with Graves disease. This chain connects TRBV12-3 or TRBV12-4 to TRBJ2-7, with D possibly called TRBD1 or TRBD2 (6 bases each). In nucleotides, the CDR3 is TGTGCCAGCAGTTTGGGGGATGAAGGGGGGTTCGAGCAGTACTTC. Its translation: CASSLGDEGGFEQYF.